A selection of T cell receptor beta chains follows, all from one sample in a study of T cell responses to AZD1222 COVID-19 vaccine. Data came from immunoSEQ multiplex PCR; TCRdb stores just in-frame clones and leaves some out. The sample yields under 100,000 clones, just over 90% seen once. Sample: peripheral blood, taken on day 0 of MenACWY control vaccination. Receptors originate from an adult in good health. CDR3s include the opening cysteine and the closing phenylalanine or tryptophan. The order of the fields is V gene, D gene, J gene, clone size, CDR3 DNA, CDR3 protein. The D gene is left open where the match is weak. The size of a clone is reported for some rows only, either as once, few or many, or as a class for expanded clones.

TRBV6-2/TRBV6-3	TRBD1	TRBJ1-5	-	TGTGCCAGCAGTACTATACGGACAGGGGGTTTGAGGCACAGTCAGCCCCAGCATTTT	CASSTIRTGGLRHSQPQHF
TRBV28	-	TRBJ1-5	-	TGTGCCAGCAGTTTAGAGGGAAGAAAACAGCCCCAGCATTTT	CASSLEGRKQPQHF
TRBV25-1	TRBD1	TRBJ2-5	-	TGTGCCAGCAGGAGACAGGGGGCAGAGACCCAGTACTTC	CASRRQGAETQYF
TRBV5-5	TRBD2	TRBJ2-3	few	TGTGCCAGCAGCTTTAGCGGGGGGATTGGAGATACGCAGTATTTT	CASSFSGGIGDTQYF
TRBV12-5	TRBD2	TRBJ2-1	-	TGTGCTAGTGGTTTGGTGGTTAGCGGGAGTCTGAATGAGCAGTTCTTC	CASGLVVSGSLNEQFF
TRBV2	-	TRBJ1-2	-	TGTGCCAGCGCCAGGGGTCTTGACTATGGCTACACCTTC	CASARGLDYGYTF
TRBV11-3	-	TRBJ2-2	-	TGTGCCAGCAGCTTAGTCACCACCGGGGAGCTGTTTTTT	CASSLVTTGELFF
TRBV28	TRBD1	TRBJ1-2	-	TGTGCCAGCAGAGAACCGGGACAGGGGGCGCGGGGCTACACCTTC	CASREPGQGARGYTF
TRBV19	-	TRBJ1-5	few	TGTGCCAGTAGTGCCCAGGGGATGGGGGGCAATCAGCCCCAGCATTTT	CASSAQGMGGNQPQHF
TRBV29-1	-	TRBJ1-1	-	TGCAGCGTTGATAAGGGGATGAACACTGAAGCTTTCTTT	CSVDKGMNTEAFF
TRBV5-1	TRBD2	TRBJ2-7	-	TGCGCCAGCAGCCTGACCCCGGGGGGGCCCCCTGGCGAGCAGTACTTC	CASSLTPGGPPGEQYF
TRBV9	-	TRBJ1-4	-	TGTGCCAGCAGCGTAGGGGGCAGCTCAACTAATGAAAAACTGTTTTTT	CASSVGGSSTNEKLFF